This T cell receptor (beta chain) was observed in a study of T cell changes during pregnancy in multiple sclerosis (dated by TCRdb to about 2019). At the level of the whole study: The study examined how the T cell repertoire changed over the course of pregnancy in women with multiple sclerosis.

As regards this clone: It has no known antigen specificity. Base qualities were left out, and no much larger clone turns up one base away.

Library method: the immunoSEQ multiplex PCR assay. TCRdb retrieved this table from immuneACCESS and kept in-frame rearrangements only. Not all clones are present; in checked studies, unresolved V genes account for under half, and no reason is known for the remainder. The sample includes about 73,000 clones, with roughly 92% observed a single time. Less than 3% of the sample belongs to the ten largest clones. The TCR originated in a female donor in good health, enrolled as a control in a pregnancy study. This specimen was peripheral blood, taken in the third trimester of pregnancy.

The CDR3 loop reads CASSPGSVISTDTQYF. In nucleotide form, the sequence is TGTGCCAGTAGTCCGGGTAGCGTGATTAGCACAGATACGCAGTATTTT. The chain is assembled from TRBV19 and TRBJ2-3; tentative D gene TRBD2, with 5 bases matching. The junction shows trimming of 5 bases on V and 0 bases on J, plus 15 bases between the germline ends. CDR1 and CDR2 (LNHDA, SQIVND) derive from the germline V gene (reference sequence). From cysteine to phenylalanine, the CDR3 is 16 amino acids long. CDR3 DNA is the only sequence kept; it has 48 bases, read in frame from the first base. With the rest looked up from the reference TRBV19 and TRBJ2-3 genes rather than sequenced, the full variable domain is DGGITQSPKYLFRKEGQNVTLSCEQNLNHDAMYWYRQDPGQGLRLIYYSQIVNDFQKGDIAEGYSVSREKKESFPLTVTSAQKNPTAFYLCASSPGSVISTDTQYFGPGTRLTVL.